The source of this T cell receptor (beta chain) is a study of blood T cell repertoires in COVID-19. Looking at the study overall: Spain, Italy and the United States supplied samples that represented acute and convalescent COVID-19. Sources were T cells, B-cell-depleted T cells, or PBMCs; the material itself was cDNA or gDNA.

In the original analysis: Nucleated cell number was recorded as an estimate derived from reference gene primer amplification. Clones were read by immunoSEQ multiplex PCR, and TCRdb kept only the in-frame ones, dropping some. The V and J calls and clone size were taken over from that table, and D and trimming were inferred from the DNA. The table lists tens of thousands of clones, approximately 85% of them singletons. Trimming cost V 3 bases and J 10 bases; bases outside gene matches: 9. Germline V gene lookup returns CDR1 MNHEY and CDR2 SMNVEV (reference sequence). CDR3 size: 15 residues. Recruited during active infection, patients (from Seattle) were subsequently followed longitudinally.

The sequencing input was peripheral blood. This sequence was found in a woman older than 75 with COVID-19, enrolled during active disease. The chain has TRBV27 and TRBJ1-6; 7 positions match TRBD1. The CDR3 DNA is TGTGCCAGCAGTTTCCCCGGACAGGAAGGGTCACCCCTCCACTTT. Protein: CASSFPGQEGSPLHF.